The clone carrying this T cell receptor (beta chain) was observed a handful of times. Its specificity is unknown. Naive or memory CD4+ cells were cultured 1:1 with T cell-depleted PBMCs plus CEF. This CDR3 spans 12 amino acids. Trimming took 4 bases from V and 2 from J, leaving 5 bases between them. This record belongs to a study of CD4 T cells in relation to SARS-CoV-2 and coronaviruses. Study at large: TCR beta CDR3s were sequenced after roughly eleven-day antigen culture of PBMCs.

The assay was immunoSEQ multiplex PCR, and TCRdb's table has in-frame clones only and misses some. This table holds about 47,000 clones, around 80% found once. Sequencing was performed on naive CD4+ T cells from PBMCs, cultured in vitro. Subset specified: naive CD4+ T cells isolated by negative enrichment. V is TRBV12-3 or TRBV12-4 and J is TRBJ1-2; no firm D call. This sequence was found in an adult with COVID-19. In DNA, the CDR3 is TGTGCCAGCAGTTCATCGAACTATGGCTACACCTTC. This gives the protein CASSSSNYGYTF.